This entry lists 5 T cell receptor beta chains sequenced from one sample in a study of CD8+CD57+ T cells in acquired aplastic anemia. Genomic DNA served as template for TCR beta VDJ and CDR3 profiling. Each CDR3 protein is one row after TCRdb ran MiXCR on the reads. The sample gives around 230,000 distinct CDR3 sequences, approximately 60% of which show up once; 29% is in the top ten. The specimen sequenced was sorted CD4+, CD8+, or CD8+CD57+ T cells (not recorded which) from PBMCs. The source of these receptors is a human donor in good health.

This clonotype appeared a few times. The CDR3 nucleotides read TGCAGTGCAGTATCGGGTGGATCTGGGGCCAACGTCCTGACTTTC. This sequence encodes CSAVSGGSGANVLTF. V usage is TRBV20-1 and J usage is TRBJ2-6; no definite D call. This CDR3 has 15 amino acids. V lost 6 bases, J lost 1 base, and 13 bases lay in between. Germline V lookup: CDR1 DFQATT, CDR2 SNEGSKA (reference sequence).

The chain links TRBV6-5 to TRBJ2-3, with a weak D call TRBD2 (6 bases). Germline CDR1 reads MNHEY; CDR2 reads SVGAGI. The CDR3 runs 14 residues. The V gene lost 8 bases and the J gene lost 1 base, with 13 bases spanning the gap. The CDR3: CASRLEVRTDTQYF. The CDR3 DNA sequence: TGTGCCAGCCGACTAGAAGTGCGCACAGATACGCAGTATTTT.

The chain combines TRBV29-1 with TRBJ2-3; 10 nucleotides match TRBD2. This CDR3 has 15 residues. Germline lookup yields CDR1 SQVTM and CDR2 ANQGSEA. After removal of 7 bases from V and 5 bases from J, the junction contained 12 bases not matched to a gene. The CDR3 sequence: CSGRWSGRARDTQYF. DNA of the CDR3: TGCAGCGGGAGGTGGAGCGGGAGGGCCCGAGATACGCAGTATTTT.

This clonotype was seen a handful of times. The chain carries TRBV7-3 and TRBJ2-7; D remains unclear. The CDR3 sequence is 11 residues long. V lost 5 bases and J 6 bases, leaving 8 bases between the germline ends. Germline V lookup: CDR1 SGHTA, CDR2 FQGTGA. CDR3 region: CASSPQLEQYF. The CDR3 region has the DNA TGTGCCAGCAGCCCTCAACTCGAGCAGTACTTC.

This clonotype was seen a few times. The chain couples TRBV7-9 to TRBJ1-2; the match to TRBD1 covers 8 bases. The V gene's germline CDR1 is SEHNR and CDR2 FQNEAQ (reference sequence). Germline trimming cut 5 bases from V and 5 bases from J; bases unmatched to any gene: 4. This CDR3 is built from 13 residues. The CDR3 loop is CASSQGTGYGYTF. The CDR3 bases are TGTGCCAGCAGCCAGGGGACAGGTTATGGCTACACCTTC.